The 14 T cell receptor beta chains below all came from one sample that was sequenced in a study of T-cell reconstitution after alpha-beta-depleted transplantation in children. Preparation of the TCRbeta library was carried out with unique molecular identifiers. TCRdb passed the PCR reads through MiXCR, listing each CDR3 protein once. There are approximately 190,000 distinct CDR3 sequences in the sample; around 8.4% occur only once, and 35% to 45% lies in the top ten. The material sequenced was PBMCs, mostly from graft donor cells, taken 360 days after TCRalphabeta/CD19-depleted stem cell transplant. The source of these receptors is a male patient aged 2-9 years who had a stem cell transplant for acute myeloid leukemia, so the T cells may come from the graft donor.

The chain recombines TRBV7-7 with TRBJ2-7; TRBD1 aligns across 7 bases. Per the germline V gene, CDR1 is SSHAT and CDR2 is FNYEAQ (reference sequence). The CDR3 consists of 17 residues. The CDR3 loop reads CASSPEGMGQWTYEQYV. In DNA, the CDR3 is TGTGCTAGCAGCCCCGAGGGAATGGGACAGTGGACCTACGAGCAGTACGTC.

This clonotype was observed many times. The chain links TRBV29-1 to TRBJ1-2, with D unresolved. Trimming cost V 4 bases and J 8 bases, with 8 bases left between them. Germline CDR1 is SQVTM and CDR2 is ANQGSEA. The CDR3 has 10 amino acids. The CDR3 DNA follows: TGCAGCGTTGGTGGAGACGGCTACACCTTC. Translated, it gives CSVGGDGYTF.

This rearrangement joins TRBV2 to TRBJ2-3; D is ambiguous. The germline V gene has CDR1 SNHLY and CDR2 FYNNEI. The CDR3 is 14 amino acids. Trimming removed 4 bases at V and 5 bases at J, with 13 bases between. The CDR3 DNA is TGTGCCAGCAGTGGCAGGTCGACGGAAGATACGCAGTATTTT. Its translation: CASSGRSTEDTQYF.

V gene TRBV7-9 combines with J gene TRBJ2-3, with 7 bases that match TRBD1. The CDR3 has 13 amino acids. V dropped 6 bases and J dropped 5; count of bases not matched to a gene: 5. CDR1 SEHNR and CDR2 FQNEAQ come from the germline V gene (reference sequence). The CDR3 region is CASSHRGGDTQYF. The CDR3, as DNA: TGTGCCAGCAGTCACAGGGGCGGAGATACGCAGTATTTT.

The table lists this clonotype with many counts. The V and J genes are TRBV29-1 and TRBJ1-2; D gene ambiguous. This CDR3 has 12 amino acids. V lost 4 bases and J lost 3, with 9 bases in between. Germline loops: CDR1 SQVTM, CDR2 ANQGSEA. DNA of the CDR3: TGCAGCGTTGCAGGCACTGACTATGGCTACACCTTC. The encoded protein is CSVAGTDYGYTF.

CDR3 sequence: CASSLLGLAGFANTGELFF. DNA for the CDR3: TGTGCCAGCAGTTTACTGGGACTAGCGGGGTTCGCGAACACCGGGGAGCTGTTTTTT. The chain has TRBV6-2 or TRBV6-3 and TRBJ2-2; the match to TRBD2 covers 13 bases. V shed 4 bases, J shed 0 bases, and the junction held 8 bases outside the gene matches. The CDR3 is 19 residues long. Germline CDR1 reads MNHEY; CDR2 reads SVGEGT.

V gene TRBV18 combines with J gene TRBJ2-2; TRBD1 agrees at 7 bases. The CDR3 sequence is 16 residues long. Germline V gene sequence: CDR1 KGHSH, CDR2 LQKENI. Trimming at V came to 0 bases and at J to 6 bases, leaving 7 bases not matched to a gene. This CDR3 is CASSPPYRGWAGELFF. CDR3 sequence (DNA): TGTGCCAGCTCACCACCGTACAGGGGCTGGGCCGGGGAGCTGTTTTTT.

In its sample, this clonotype was seen many times. This sequence joins TRBV5-1 and TRBJ2-1; no clear D. The germline V gene encodes CDR1 SGHRS and CDR2 YFSETQ. V lost 3 bases and J lost 0, with 7 bases in between. There are 14 residues in the CDR3. CDR3 amino acids: CASSSSGSYNEQFF. The CDR3 DNA reads as TGCGCCAGCAGCTCCTCTGGCTCCTACAATGAGCAGTTCTTC. Based on the CDR3 plus reference TRBV5-1 and TRBJ2-1, the full variable domain is KAGVTQTPRYLIKTRGQQVTLSCSPISGHRSVSWYQQTPGQGLQFLFEYFSETQRNKGNFPGRFSGRQFSNSRSEMNVSTLELGDSALYLCASSSSGSYNEQFFGPGTRLTVL.

This clonotype was detected many times. The CDR3 DNA reads TGCGCCAGCAGCGCCCAGACAGATTCCTACGAGCAGTACTTC. Amino acids: CASSAQTDSYEQYF. The genes are TRBV5-1 and TRBJ2-7; the D gene is possibly TRBD1 (5 bases). Germline loops: CDR1 SGHRS, CDR2 YFSETQ. The CDR3 covers 14 residues. Trimming stripped 4 bases from V and 1 base from J, with 12 bases between. The complete variable domain, with remaining parts taken from reference TRBV5-1 and TRBJ2-7, reads KAGVTQTPRYLIKTRGQQVTLSCSPISGHRSVSWYQQTPGQGLQFLFEYFSETQRNKGNFPGRFSGRQFSNSRSEMNVSTLELGDSALYLCASSAQTDSYEQYFGPGTRLTVT.

This clonotype came up a few times. CDR3 sequence (DNA): TGTGCCAGCTCCGGGACAGGGAGTTCTGGGGCCAACGTCCTGACTTTC. It specifies CASSGTGSSGANVLTF. The rearrangement links TRBV6-2 or TRBV6-3 to TRBJ2-6, with 9 bases that match TRBD1. V dropped 8 bases and J dropped 1; count of bases not matched to a gene: 6. The CDR3 is 16 amino acids. The germline CDR1 and CDR2 sequences are MNHEY and SVGEGT.

This clonotype was detected only a few times. This rearrangement joins TRBV6-5 to TRBJ2-5, with 7 bases lining up with TRBD1. CDR1 and CDR2 from the germline V gene are MNHEY and SVGAGI. The junction had 4 bases not matched to a gene; V was cut back by 2 bases and J by 4 bases. This CDR3 has 14 residues. CDR3 coding DNA: TGTGCCAGCAGTTACCGGGCAGGGGGAGAGACCCAGTACTTC. Amino acids: CASSYRAGGETQYF.

This chain uses TRBV6-5 with TRBJ2-2; 10 nucleotides align to TRBD2. The CDR3 is made up of 17 amino acids. Germline CDR1 reads MNHEY; CDR2 reads SVGAGI. V shed 0 bases and J 2 bases; nucleotides not matched to a gene: 3. The CDR3 region has the DNA TGTGCCAGCAGTTACTCTGGACTAGCGGCCAACACCGGGGAGCTGTTTTTT. It yields the protein CASSYSGLAANTGELFF.

V and J are TRBV3-1 and TRBJ2-7; maybe TRBD2 (5 bases). The CDR3 runs 13 residues. V was shortened by 2 bases and J by 2 bases, with 7 bases between the two germline ends. CDR1 is LGHDT and CDR2 is YNNKEL in the germline V gene (reference sequence). CDR3 nucleotides: TGTGCCAGCAGCCAACGGGGAGCCTACGAGCAGTACTTC. Amino acids: CASSQRGAYEQYF.

This clonotype was seen at least ten times. The chain's CDR3 is CASSFPSGLQETQYF. The CDR3 DNA is TGTGCCAGCAGCTTCCCTAGCGGGCTCCAAGAGACCCAGTACTTC. The chain employs TRBV7-9 and TRBJ2-5; TRBD2 aligns across 8 bases. V shed 3 bases and J 1 base; nucleotides not matched to a gene: 4. This CDR3 spans 15 amino acids. CDR1 SEHNR and CDR2 FQNEAQ come from the germline V gene (reference sequence).